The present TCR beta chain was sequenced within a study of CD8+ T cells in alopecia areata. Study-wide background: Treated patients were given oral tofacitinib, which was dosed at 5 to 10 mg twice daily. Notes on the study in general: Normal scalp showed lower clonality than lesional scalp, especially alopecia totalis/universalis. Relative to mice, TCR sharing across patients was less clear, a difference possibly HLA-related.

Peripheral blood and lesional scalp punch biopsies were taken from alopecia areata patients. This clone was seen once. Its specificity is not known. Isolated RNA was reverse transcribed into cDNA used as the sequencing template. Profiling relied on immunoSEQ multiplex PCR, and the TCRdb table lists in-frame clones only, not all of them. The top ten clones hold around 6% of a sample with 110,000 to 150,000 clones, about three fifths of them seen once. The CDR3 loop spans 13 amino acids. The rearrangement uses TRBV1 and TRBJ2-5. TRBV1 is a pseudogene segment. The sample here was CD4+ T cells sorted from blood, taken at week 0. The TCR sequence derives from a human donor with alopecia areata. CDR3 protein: CTSSLVRRETQYF. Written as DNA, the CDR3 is TGCACCAGCAGCCTCGTCCGGCGAGAGACCCAGTACTTC.